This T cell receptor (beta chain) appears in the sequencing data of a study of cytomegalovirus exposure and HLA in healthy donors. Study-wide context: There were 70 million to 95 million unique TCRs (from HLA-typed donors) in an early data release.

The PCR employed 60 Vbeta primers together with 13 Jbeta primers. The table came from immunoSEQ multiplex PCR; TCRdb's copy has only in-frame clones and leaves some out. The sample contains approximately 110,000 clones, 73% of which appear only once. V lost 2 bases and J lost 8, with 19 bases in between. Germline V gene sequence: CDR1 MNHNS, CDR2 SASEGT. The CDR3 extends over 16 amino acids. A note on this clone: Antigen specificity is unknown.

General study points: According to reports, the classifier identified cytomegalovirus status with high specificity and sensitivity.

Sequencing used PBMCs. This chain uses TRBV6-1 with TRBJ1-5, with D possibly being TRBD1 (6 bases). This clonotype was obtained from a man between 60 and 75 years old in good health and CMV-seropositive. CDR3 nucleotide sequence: TGTGCCAGCAGTGAACCCGGAAGACTAAAGGGGGAGCCCCAGCATTTT. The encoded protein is CASSEPGRLKGEPQHF.